These T cell receptor beta chains were read from a single sample in a study of liver allograft versus peripheral blood T cells. TCRdb re-called the reads with MiXCR, one entry per CDR3 protein. The data hold 5,000 or so distinct CDR3 sequences, with 15% to 20% observed a single time. The receptors here all came from a human patient who had a liver transplant. The graft donor may be the source of some T cells. CDR3s include the opening cysteine and the closing phenylalanine or tryptophan. A D gene is named only where the DNA matches it firmly. Some rows have no size entry. The others give once, few or many, or a class for an expanded clone.

size | J | D | V | DNA | CDR3
many | TRBJ2-4 | NA | TRBV5-6 | TGTGCCAGCAGCCCGGGACGGGGCATTCAGTACTTC | CASSPGRGIQYF
medium-sized | TRBJ1-2 | NA | TRBV29-1 | TGCAGCTTATTGGGAAGCCGGGCGGGCTATGGCTACACCTTC | CSLLGSRAGYGYTF
few | TRBJ2-3 | TRBD1 | TRBV14 | TGTGCCAGCAGCCAATGGATGGGACAGGGGGATTCAGATACGCAGTATTTT | CASSQWMGQGDSDTQYF
many | TRBJ2-5 | NA | TRBV10-3 | TGTGCCATCGGGGGGGCCGGGGAGACCCAGTACTTC | CAIGGAGETQYF
few | TRBJ1-2 | NA | TRBV12-3/TRBV12-4 | TGTGCCAGCAGTTTCGCGGGGTCTGGGGGCTACACCTTC | CASSFAGSGGYTF
few | TRBJ2-2 | TRBD1 | TRBV12-3/TRBV12-4 | TGTGCCAGCAGTCGACAGGGAATCACCGGGGAGCTGTTTTTT | CASSRQGITGELFF
NA | TRBJ2-7 | TRBD2 | TRBV6-1 | TGTGCCAGCAAAGCGTCGGGACTAGCGCCTTCCTACGAGCAGTACTTC | CASKASGLAPSYEQYF
few | TRBJ1-2 | TRBD1 | TRBV14 | TGTGCCAGCAGCCCAAGGGGGCACAACTATGGCTACACCTTC | CASSPRGHNYGYTF
large | TRBJ2-1 | NA | TRBV29-1 | TGCAGCGTTGGCCTTCCTAATCCTAGCTCCTACAATGAGCAGTTCTTC | CSVGLPNPSSYNEQFF
few | TRBJ2-1 | NA | TRBV7-9 | TGTGCCAGCAGCTTCTTGGGGCCCTCCAGAGGTGAGCAGTTCTTC | CASSFLGPSRGEQFF
many | TRBJ2-3 | TRBD2 | TRBV28 | TGTGCCAGCTTCGGCCCTACTAGCGGGAGGTTAACAGATACGCAGTATTTT | CASFGPTSGRLTDTQYF
medium-sized | TRBJ1-2 | NA | TRBV10-3 | TGTGCCATCAGTCCCACGCAACTAAACTATGGCTACACCTTC | CAISPTQLNYGYTF
NA | TRBJ2-7 | NA | TRBV19 | TGTGCCAGTAGTACCACAGACAGGATCCACGAGCAGTACTTC | CASSTTDRIHEQYF
many | TRBJ2-7 | TRBD1 | TRBV15 | TGTGCCACCAGCAGAGATCCCGGGACAGGGGGCGACGAGCAGTACTTC | CATSRDPGTGGDEQYF
few | TRBJ2-7 | NA | TRBV28 | TGTGCCAGCACTGCGGGAACCTACGAGCAGTACTTC | CASTAGTYEQYF
few | TRBJ2-1 | TRBD2 | TRBV14 | TGTGCCAGCACCCAGGATGCAGGGACTAGCTTCTACAATGAGCAGTTCTTC | CASTQDAGTSFYNEQFF
medium-sized | TRBJ1-2 | TRBD1 | TRBV29-1 | TGCAGCGTCCCCCGGGACAGGGAAAATAACTATGGCTACACCTTC | CSVPRDRENNYGYTF
few | TRBJ1-3 | NA | TRBV28 | TGTGCCAGCGCCCCGGCAGGGGGAAACACCATATATTTT | CASAPAGGNTIYF
NA | TRBJ2-1 | NA | TRBV3-1 | TGTGACAGCCCTCCAATCACAGAGGGGCCCAAATACAATGAGCAGTTCTTC | CDSPPITEGPKYNEQFF
many | TRBJ2-1 | TRBD2 | TRBV28 | TGTGCCAGCTCGCAGTCACTGGGGGTAGGGCAGCGGGAACCCTCCTACAATGAGCAGTTCTTC | CASSQSLGVGQREPSYNEQFF
few | TRBJ2-1 | TRBD1 | TRBV27 | TGTGCCAGCAGTATAGACAGGGGGAATGAGCAGTTCTTC | CASSIDRGNEQFF
NA | TRBJ1-1 | NA | TRBV12-3/TRBV12-4 | TGTGCCAGCAGTCCTGAGTCGGGGCGGACTGAAGCTTTCTTT | CASSPESGRTEAFF
few | TRBJ2-7 | TRBD1 | TRBV28 | TGTGCCAGCAGTTACCCCAGGGACAGGAATGTCTACGAGCAGTACTTC | CASSYPRDRNVYEQYF
medium-sized | TRBJ1-6 | NA | TRBV13 | TGTGCCAGCAGCTTAGTACGATCGGGAGCTCGTTCACCCCTCCACTTT | CASSLVRSGARSPLHF
medium-sized | TRBJ1-1 | NA | TRBV6-1 | TGTGCCAGCAGTATAGGGGAAACTGAAGCTTTCTTT | CASSIGETEAFF
NA | TRBJ2-7 | TRBD1 | TRBV13 | TGTGCCAGCAGCCAAGGGTTGGGACAGCTGACCTACGAGCAGTACTTC | CASSQGLGQLTYEQYF
few | TRBJ2-7 | NA | TRBV6-2/TRBV6-3 | TGTGCCAGCAGTTACGGAACCGAGCAGTACTTC | CASSYGTEQYF
many | TRBJ1-2 | NA | TRBV20-1 | TGCAGTGCTAGAGGGGTCAACTTGGACTATGGCTACACCTTC | CSARGVNLDYGYTF
NA | TRBJ1-1 | NA | TRBV9 | TGTGCCAGCAACGTGGAGGAGAACACTGAAGCTTTCTTT | CASNVEENTEAFF
many | TRBJ2-5 | TRBD1 | TRBV28 | TGTGCCAGCAGTTGGGTTGCGGGACAGGGAGAAGAGACCCAGTACTTC | CASSWVAGQGEETQYF
NA | TRBJ1-5 | TRBD1 | TRBV6-2/TRBV6-3 | TGTGCCAGCAGACGAGACAGGGACCCCGCTCTTAATCAGCCCCAGCATTTT | CASRRDRDPALNQPQHF
medium-sized | TRBJ2-1 | NA | TRBV24-1 | TGTGCCACCAGTGACCCTGGGGTTTCGCTAAAGGCGAGGAATGAGCAGTTCTTC | CATSDPGVSLKARNEQFF
NA | TRBJ2-7 | TRBD1 | TRBV20-1 | TGCAGTGCTAGATCCGGACAGGGGTGGTACGAGCAGTACTTC | CSARSGQGWYEQYF
many | TRBJ2-1 | NA | TRBV6-2/TRBV6-3 | TGTGCCAGTGACAGTTTCTCCTACAATGAGCAGTTCTTC | CASDSFSYNEQFF
medium-sized | TRBJ2-7 | NA | TRBV6-5 | TGTGCCAGCAGGGAGGGGGAGATCCTCTCCTACGAGCAGTACTTC | CASREGEILSYEQYF
NA | TRBJ2-7 | TRBD1 | TRBV7-9 | TGTGCCAGCAGCTCACCGGGACAGGGTCTCGAGCAGTACTTC | CASSSPGQGLEQYF
NA | TRBJ1-3 | TRBD1 | TRBV20-1 | TGCAGTGCAAGGGAATGGACAGGTGATTCTGGAAACACCATATATTTT | CSAREWTGDSGNTIYF
many | TRBJ2-1 | NA | TRBV24-1 | TGTGCCACCCGGTCGGACGACAATGAGCAGTTCTTC | CATRSDDNEQFF
NA | TRBJ2-7 | NA | TRBV11-1 | TGTGCCAGTAGCCTCGACGGGGACTACGAGCAGTACTTC | CASSLDGDYEQYF
many | TRBJ2-1 | NA | TRBV28 | TGTGCCAGCAGCTTACAACAGGACTGGGAGCAGTTCTTC | CASSLQQDWEQFF
NA | TRBJ1-1 | NA | TRBV12-3/TRBV12-4 | TGTGCCAGCAGCATACGCGGGGGTTCCACTGAAGCTTTCTTT | CASSIRGGSTEAFF
NA | TRBJ1-1 | NA | TRBV6-6 | TGTGCCAGCAGTCAATCCGGAGGGGCTGAAGCTTTCTTT | CASSQSGGAEAFF
NA | TRBJ2-7 | TRBD1 | TRBV20-1 | TGCAGTGCCGGAACCCGATCCGGGACAGGGGCCTACGAGCAGTACTTC | CSAGTRSGTGAYEQYF
few | TRBJ2-7 | NA | TRBV12-5 | TGTGCTAGTGGAAACGGGCCACCTGGAAACTACGAGCAGTACTTC | CASGNGPPGNYEQYF
many | TRBJ2-7 | NA | TRBV27 | TGTGCCAGCAGTGCGTCAGGTTCCTACGAGCAGTACTTC | CASSASGSYEQYF
many | TRBJ2-1 | NA | TRBV30 | TGTGCCTGGAGTGTTACTTACAATGAGCAGTTCTTC | CAWSVTYNEQFF
NA | TRBJ2-5 | TRBD1 | TRBV12-3/TRBV12-4 | TGTGCCAGCACCACAGGAAGGGACAGGGCCCAAGAGACCCAGTACTTC | CASTTGRDRAQETQYF
medium-sized | TRBJ2-2 | NA | TRBV19 | TGTGCCAGTAGTCCAAGAGGGGCGTTGCGCACCGGGGAGCTGTTTTTT | CASSPRGALRTGELFF
NA | TRBJ1-4 | NA | TRBV6-6 | TGTGCCAGCCGCTCCCGGGGGGACGGTGAAAAACTGTTTTTT | CASRSRGDGEKLFF
NA | TRBJ2-7 | NA | TRBV5-6 | TGTGCCAGCAGCTTGCAGGTTAGCTACGAGCAGTACTTC | CASSLQVSYEQYF
hyperexpanded | TRBJ1-2 | NA | TRBV28 | TGTGCCAGCAGTCAGATGAGTGAACAGGCCCACGATGGCTACACCTTC | CASSQMSEQAHDGYTF
NA | TRBJ2-7 | TRBD1 | TRBV19 | TGTGCCAGTAGCTTGGAACAGGGGACCTACGAGCAGTACTTC | CASSLEQGTYEQYF
few | TRBJ1-2 | NA | TRBV20-1 | TGCAGTGCTTATATTAGGACGGAGAACTATGGCTACACCTTC | CSAYIRTENYGYTF
few | TRBJ2-7 | TRBD2 | TRBV13 | TGTGCCAGCAGCTTAGCCGGGGGGGGCTCCTACGAGCAGTACTTC | CASSLAGGGSYEQYF
few | TRBJ2-7 | NA | TRBV6-5 | TGTGCCAGCAGTTACTCGAACCGGGCCCACGAGCAGTACTTC | CASSYSNRAHEQYF
few | TRBJ2-2 | TRBD1 | TRBV28 | TGTGCCAGCAGTTTTTGGGACAGGGGGCTCGACACCGGGGAGCTGTTTTTT | CASSFWDRGLDTGELFF
NA | TRBJ2-3 | NA | TRBV27 | TGTGCCAGCAGTTTACCGGGGGCCACAGATACGCAGTATTTT | CASSLPGATDTQYF
many | TRBJ2-1 | NA | TRBV19 | TGTGCCAGTTCGTCGGCAGAGACCTCTTACAATGAGCAGTTCTTC | CASSSAETSYNEQFF
few | TRBJ2-3 | NA | TRBV7-9 | TGTGCCAGCAGCGACGGGACTTTAAATACGCAGTATTTT | CASSDGTLNTQYF